These 30 T cell receptor beta chains were sequenced from one sample in a study of T cells after yellow fever vaccination. TCRdb re-analysed the 5' RACE reads in MiXCR, keeping a single row per CDR3 protein. The sample has 200,000 to 300,000 distinct CDR3 sequences, approximately 12% seen once. The sample in question was CD4+ T cells sorted from PBMCs, obtained 45 days after the yellow fever booster vaccination. These receptors were taken from a man aged 30 to 45 who received the YFV17D yellow fever vaccine.

There are many counts of this clonotype. In DNA, the CDR3 is TGCGCCAGCAGCTTGAATTCCGTGGGTGAAGCTTTCTTT. Protein sequence: CASSLNSVGEAFF. This chain connects TRBV5-1 to TRBJ1-1, with D uncertain. CDR3 length: 13 residues. Trimming left V 1 base short and J 7 bases short, with 11 bases between. The germline V gene encodes CDR1 SGHRS and CDR2 YFSETQ.

This clonotype was seen a handful of times. The V and J genes are TRBV7-6 and TRBJ2-1; D is perhaps TRBD1 (7 bases). The CDR3 spans 14 residues. V lost 2 bases to trimming and J lost 6 bases, with 11 bases between them. CDR1 and CDR2 from the germline V gene are SGHVS and FNYEAQ. CDR3 residues: CASSLQGEVNEQFF. DNA of the CDR3: TGTGCCAGCAGCTTACAGGGGGAGGTCAATGAGCAGTTCTTC.

The genes are TRBV30 and TRBJ1-1; D may be TRBD1 (6 bases). Germline-derived CDR1 and CDR2 are GTSNPN and SVGIG (reference sequence). V was trimmed by 2 bases and J by 11 bases, leaving 15 bases between them. The CDR3 covers 12 residues. The chain's CDR3 is CAWSPSRGNAFF. DNA for the CDR3: TGTGCCTGGAGTCCATCCAGGGGTAACGCTTTCTTT.

This clonotype was counted ten times or more. V and J are TRBV7-2 and TRBJ2-1, with 14 bases lining up with TRBD2. The CDR3 has 14 residues. Germline CDR1 reads SGHTA; CDR2 reads FQGNSA. V was clipped by 5 bases and J by 7 bases; unmatched bases: 1. The CDR3 DNA sequence: TGTGCCAGCAGCCGGACTAGCGGGGGGAATGAGCAGTTCTTC. It specifies CASSRTSGGNEQFF.

V is TRBV7-2 and J is TRBJ2-5; 7 positions match TRBD2. This CDR3 comprises 13 residues. V dropped 5 bases and J dropped 9; count of bases not matched to a gene: 9. Looked up from germline, CDR1 is SGHTA and CDR2 is FQGNSA. CDR3 nucleotides: TGTGCCAGCAGCCCAGGACTAGACGGGGCCCAGTACTTC. It is translated as CASSPGLDGAQYF.

The chain carries TRBV11-2 and TRBJ2-7; 14 bases match TRBD2. In germline, CDR1 is SGHAT, CDR2 FQNNGV. The CDR3 spans 16 residues. V gave up 5 bases and J gave up 9 bases; unmatched junction bases: 12. CDR3 sequence reads: CASSPQIGTSGRWQYF. The CDR3 region has the DNA TGTGCCAGCAGCCCGCAGATAGGGACTAGCGGGAGATGGCAGTACTTC.

This clonotype was found a few times. This chain connects TRBV14 to TRBJ2-1; tentatively, D is TRBD1 or TRBD2 (6 bases each). Trimming stripped 3 bases from V and 0 bases from J, with 15 bases between. The CDR3 sequence is 17 residues long. Germline CDR1 reads SGHDN; CDR2 reads FVKESK. The CDR3 DNA follows: TGTGCCAGCAGCCAGGTGGAGGGACATATCTCCTACAATGAGCAGTTCTTC. This codes for CASSQVEGHISYNEQFF.

The chain recombines TRBV28 with TRBJ2-7, with D tentatively TRBD2 (5 bases). This CDR3 is built from 14 residues. Deletions cut 5 bases from V and 5 bases from J, with 16 bases between. Germline CDR1 reads MDHEN; CDR2 reads SYDVKM. The CDR3 bases are TGTGCCAGCAGTCGGACTGAGGGATCCCACGAGCAGTACTTC. This sequence encodes CASSRTEGSHEQYF. Complete variable domain (other parts from reference TRBV28 and TRBJ2-7): DVKVTQSSRYLVKRTGEKVFLECVQDMDHENMFWYRQDPGLGLRLIYFSYDVKMKEKGDIPEGYSVSREKKERFSLILESASTNQTSMYLCASSRTEGSHEQYFGPGTRLTVT.

This clonotype was counted between two and nine times. The V and J genes are TRBV5-1 and TRBJ1-3; TRBD1 aligns across 11 bases. V dropped 4 bases and J dropped 4; count of bases not matched to a gene: 1. The CDR3 consists of 14 residues. Germline lookup yields CDR1 SGHRS and CDR2 YFSETQ. This CDR3 is CASSRTGGGNTIYF. CDR3 DNA sequence: TGCGCCAGCAGCCGGACAGGGGGCGGAAACACCATATATTTT.

This chain connects TRBV7-2 to TRBJ2-3; D unclear. Trimming removed 5 bases from V and 1 base from J, with 16 bases in between. CDR3 length: 16 residues. CDR1 SGHTA and CDR2 FQGNSA come from the germline V gene. In DNA, the CDR3 is TGTGCCAGCAGCCCGAACTCCGCTCAGCGCACAGATACGCAGTATTTT. Its translation is CASSPNSAQRTDTQYF.

This clonotype was detected a few times. The CDR3 sequence is CATSHQAGNFNEQFF. The CDR3 DNA sequence: TGTGCCACTAGTCACCAGGCGGGGAATTTCAATGAGCAGTTCTTC. The genes are TRBV10-3 and TRBJ2-1; TRBD2 is a possible D gene (6 bases). V lost 10 bases and J 6 bases, leaving 22 bases between the germline ends. The CDR3 is 15 residues long. The germline CDR1 and CDR2 sequences are ENHRY and SYGVKD.

The chain recombines TRBV6-2 or TRBV6-3 with TRBJ2-1; 11 nucleotides align to TRBD2. CDR3 size: 12 residues. Germline V CDR1 and CDR2: MNHEY, SVGEGT. V lost 8 bases and J lost 15; bases outside the gene matches: 9. CDR3 DNA: TGTGCCAGCGTATCGCTAGCGGGAGGAGGGTTCTTC. Translation: CASVSLAGGGFF.

V gene TRBV3-1 combines with J gene TRBJ2-7; no clear D gene. V dropped 4 bases and J dropped 0 bases, with 10 bases sitting between them. Germline assignment: CDR1 LGHDT and CDR2 YNNKEL (reference sequence). The CDR3 contains 14 residues. This CDR3 reads CASSPTRSSYEQYF. The DNA for the CDR3 is TGTGCCAGCAGCCCAACGAGGAGCTCCTACGAGCAGTACTTC.

The V gene is TRBV30, the J gene TRBJ2-1, with 9 bases lining up with TRBD2. From germline, CDR1 is GTSNPN and CDR2 SVGIG (reference sequence). The CDR3 consists of 15 residues. The ends lost 3 bases at V and 9 bases at J; junction bases unmatched: 12. The CDR3 protein is CAWRRYSGRSGEQFF. The CDR3 region has the DNA TGTGCCTGGAGACGATATAGCGGGAGAAGCGGTGAGCAGTTCTTC.

J is TRBJ2-7 and V is TRBV29-1; 9 bases are a match to TRBD1. V trimming: 1 base; J trimming: 0 bases; junction bases outside the gene matches: 1. The CDR3 runs 14 residues. From germline, CDR1 is SQVTM and CDR2 ANQGSEA. The CDR3 DNA sequence: TGCAGCGTTGAAGTGGACAGGGGCTCCTACGAGCAGTACTTC. Protein: CSVEVDRGSYEQYF.

Only a few counts were recorded for this clonotype. The chain links TRBV4-3 to TRBJ2-1; 9 positions agree with TRBD2. V shed 0 bases, J shed 6 bases, and the junction held 6 bases outside the gene matches. CDR1 is LGHNA and CDR2 is YSLEER in the germline V gene. The CDR3 contains 16 residues. The CDR3 protein is CASSQEVGGRVNEQFF. In DNA form, the CDR3 reads TGCGCCAGCAGCCAAGAGGTCGGCGGGAGGGTCAATGAGCAGTTCTTC.

The rearrangement joins TRBV3-1 to TRBJ2-2; TRBD2 aligns across 8 bases. CDR3 length: 16 residues. CDR1 LGHDT and CDR2 YNNKEL come from the germline V gene (reference sequence). Trimming removed 2 bases from V and 6 bases from J; junction bases left unmatched: 8. The CDR3 DNA reads TGTGCCAGCAGCCAACTTTTAGCGGGAAGTCCCGGGGAGCTGTTTTTT. Amino acids: CASSQLLAGSPGELFF.

The chain recombines TRBV12-3 or TRBV12-4 with TRBJ2-6, with 7 bases aligning to TRBD2. The CDR3 extends over 15 amino acids. The J segment lost 1 base and the V segment lost 6 bases, leaving 3 bases of the junction unmatched. The CDR3 reads CASSPGGSGANVLTF. The CDR3 nucleotides read TGTGCCAGCAGCCCCGGGGGGTCTGGGGCCAACGTCCTGACTTTC.

CDR3 DNA sequence: TGTGCCAGCAGCCTCGAGTCCCCGAGCTATACCGGCGAGCAGTACTTC. Its translation is CASSLESPSYTGEQYF. This sequence joins TRBV7-6 and TRBJ2-7; no clear D gene. Germline V gives CDR1 SGHVS, CDR2 FNYEAQ. V was shortened by 5 bases and J by 6 bases, with 23 bases between the two germline ends. CDR3 length: 16 amino acids. Supplemented by reference TRBV7-6 and TRBJ2-7, the full variable domain reads GAGVSQSPRYKVTKRGQDVALRCDPISGHVSLYWYRQALGQGPEFLTYFNYEAQQDKSGLPNDRFSAERPEGSISTLTIQRTEQRDSAMYRCASSLESPSYTGEQYFGPGTRLTVT.

The table lists this clonotype with a few counts. J is TRBJ2-5 and V is TRBV6-1, with 9 bases aligning to TRBD1. This CDR3 contains 15 residues. Germline trimming cut 4 bases from V and 5 bases from J; bases unmatched to any gene: 8. Germline assignment: CDR1 MNHNS and CDR2 SASEGT. As DNA, the CDR3 is TGTGCCAGCAGTGCCTCCGGGACAGGGAGGGAGACCCAGTACTTC. Protein sequence: CASSASGTGRETQYF.

The chain carries TRBV10-3 and TRBJ2-5, with D perhaps being TRBD1 or TRBD2 (5 bases each). There are 15 residues in the CDR3. V was clipped by 6 bases and J by 7 bases, with 21 bases between them. Germline V gene lookup returns CDR1 ENHRY and CDR2 SYGVKD. CDR3 nucleotide sequence: TGTGCCATCAGCCGTGGTTCTCAGGGAGTAGGGACCCAGTACTTC. This codes for CAISRGSQGVGTQYF.

The chain joins TRBV6-1 to TRBJ2-7; 8 bases are a match to TRBD1. Germline V gene lookup returns CDR1 MNHNS and CDR2 SASEGT. The J segment lost 2 bases and the V segment lost 6 bases, leaving 3 bases of the junction unmatched. This CDR3 comprises 13 residues. The CDR3: CASRQGDPYEQYF. In nucleotides, the CDR3 is TGTGCCAGCAGACAGGGGGATCCCTACGAGCAGTACTTC.

The genes are TRBV5-1 and TRBJ2-1; possible D gene TRBD2, 5 bases. The CDR3 is 17 amino acids. Trimming took off 4 bases at V and 0 bases at J, with 17 bases between the two ends. Germline V gives CDR1 SGHRS, CDR2 YFSETQ. DNA for the CDR3: TGCGCCAGCAGCCCCCGGAGCGGTGAGGGCTCCTACAATGAGCAGTTCTTC. Its translation is CASSPRSGEGSYNEQFF.

The V call is TRBV20-1, the J call TRBJ2-5; 8 nucleotides match TRBD2. This CDR3 spans 13 amino acids. In germline, CDR1 is DFQATT, CDR2 SNEGSKA (reference sequence). V trimming: 3 bases; J trimming: 5 bases; junction bases outside the gene matches: 5. CDR3: CSASGRAWETQYF. DNA of the CDR3: TGCAGTGCTAGCGGGAGGGCCTGGGAGACCCAGTACTTC.

The chain couples TRBV12-3 or TRBV12-4 to TRBJ2-7; no definite D call. The CDR3 spans 13 residues. V was trimmed by 3 bases and J by 0 bases, leaving 6 bases between them. CDR3 sequence reads: CASSFTNSYEQYF. In nucleotides, the CDR3 is TGTGCCAGCAGTTTTACGAACTCCTACGAGCAGTACTTC.

This clonotype showed up just a few times. The rearrangement uses TRBV7-9 and TRBJ2-3; D uncertain. The CDR3 covers 14 residues. Germline V gives CDR1 SEHNR, CDR2 FQNEAQ (reference sequence). V was shortened by 1 base and J by 3 bases, with 8 bases between the two germline ends. The CDR3 DNA follows: TGTGCCAGCAGCTTAGGGGCGAGGACAGATACGCAGTATTTT. It yields the protein CASSLGARTDTQYF.

This clonotype was observed a handful of times. The V and J genes are TRBV11-2 and TRBJ2-1; 7 bases map to TRBD1. V shed 3 bases, J shed 6 bases, and the junction held 5 bases outside the gene matches. This CDR3 has 14 residues. Germline values: CDR1 SGHAT, CDR2 FQNNGV. The CDR3 loop reads CASSFVPGGNEQFF. The CDR3 bases are TGTGCCAGCAGCTTCGTTCCAGGGGGCAATGAGCAGTTCTTC.

This clonotype was counted at least ten times. The chain has TRBV29-1 and TRBJ2-2; the D is unclear. Trimming removed 4 bases at V and 1 base at J, with 10 bases between. The CDR3 consists of 14 residues. Germline V gives CDR1 SQVTM, CDR2 ANQGSEA. CDR3 region: CSVVTGRNTGELFF. Written as DNA, the CDR3 is TGCAGCGTTGTTACCGGAAGGAACACCGGGGAGCTGTTTTTT.

V and J are TRBV5-1 and TRBJ1-1; D is perhaps TRBD1 (5 bases). Deletions cut 3 bases from V and 1 base from J, with 10 bases between. This CDR3 has 14 residues. Per germline, CDR1 SGHRS and CDR2 YFSETQ. The CDR3 region has the DNA TGCGCCAGCAGCTGGGGCAGACGGAACACTGAAGCTTTCTTT. Amino acids: CASSWGRRNTEAFF.

The V gene is TRBV20-1, the J gene TRBJ2-3; D is unresolved. CDR1 and CDR2 (germline): DFQATT, SNEGSKA (reference sequence). The CDR3 runs 13 residues. V was shortened by 6 bases and J by 1 base, with 11 bases between the two germline ends. The CDR3 nucleotides read TGCAGTGCAGCACTCGAGGGCACAGATACGCAGTATTTT. It is translated as CSAALEGTDTQYF.